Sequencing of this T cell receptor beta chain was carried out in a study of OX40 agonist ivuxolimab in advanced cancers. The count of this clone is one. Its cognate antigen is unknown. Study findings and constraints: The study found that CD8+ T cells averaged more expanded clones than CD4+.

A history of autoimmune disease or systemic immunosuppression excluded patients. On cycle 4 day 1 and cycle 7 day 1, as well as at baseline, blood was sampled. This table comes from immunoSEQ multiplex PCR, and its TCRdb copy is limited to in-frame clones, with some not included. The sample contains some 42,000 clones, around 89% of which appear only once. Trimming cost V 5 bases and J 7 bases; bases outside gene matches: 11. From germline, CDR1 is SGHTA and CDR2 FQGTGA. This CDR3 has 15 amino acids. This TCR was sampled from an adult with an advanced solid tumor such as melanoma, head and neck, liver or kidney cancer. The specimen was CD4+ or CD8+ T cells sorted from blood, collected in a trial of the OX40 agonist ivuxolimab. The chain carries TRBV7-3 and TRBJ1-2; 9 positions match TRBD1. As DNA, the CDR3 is TGTGCCAGCAGCCCAGGACCGGGACAGGGAGCTGGCTACACCTTC. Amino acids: CASSPGPGQGAGYTF.